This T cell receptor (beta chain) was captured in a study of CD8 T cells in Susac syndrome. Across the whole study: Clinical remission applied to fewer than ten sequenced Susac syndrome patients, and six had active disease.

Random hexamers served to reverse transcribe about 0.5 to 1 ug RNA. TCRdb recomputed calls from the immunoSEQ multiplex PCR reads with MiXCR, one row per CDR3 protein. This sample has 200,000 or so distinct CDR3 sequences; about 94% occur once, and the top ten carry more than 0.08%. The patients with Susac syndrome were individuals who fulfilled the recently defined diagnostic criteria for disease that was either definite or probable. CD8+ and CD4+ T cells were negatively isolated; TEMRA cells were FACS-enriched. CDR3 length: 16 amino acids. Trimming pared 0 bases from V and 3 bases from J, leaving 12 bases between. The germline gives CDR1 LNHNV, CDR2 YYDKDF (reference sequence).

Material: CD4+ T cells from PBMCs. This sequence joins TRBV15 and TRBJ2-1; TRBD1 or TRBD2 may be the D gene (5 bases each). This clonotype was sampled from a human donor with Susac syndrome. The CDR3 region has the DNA TGTGCCACCAGCAGAGATTTGGGGACGTTCTACAATGAGCAGTTCTTC. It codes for CATSRDLGTFYNEQFF.